This TCR beta chain derives from a study of T cells in Graves' hyperthyroidism and ophthalmopathy. Study observations and caveats: Using 13 V-J features, a model discriminated ophthalmopathy from stable hyperthyroidism. Most clonotypes expanded in the thyroid (above 0.001) were also present in blood.

CDR1 is SGDLS, CDR2 YYNGEE, per germline. V was trimmed by 0 bases and J by 3 bases, leaving 13 bases between them. The CDR3 extends over 16 amino acids. As regards this clonotype: Antigen: not known.

The TCR beta CDR3 regions underwent amplification using RNA transcripts as the source. First-round RT-PCR with HTBI primers amplified the TCR CDR3 region. In TCRdb, the multiplex PCR reads were re-called with MiXCR into one record per CDR3 protein. The sample includes hundreds of thousands of distinct CDR3 sequences, approximately 18% of them seen just once. The material sequenced was blood. This chain joins TRBV9 and TRBJ1-5; D is possibly TRBD1 (5 bases). This clonotype was sampled from a woman aged 45-60 years with Graves' hyperthyroidism that later progressed to Graves' ophthalmopathy. The CDR3 loop reads CASSVDGGDYNQPQHF. In DNA form, the CDR3 reads TGTGCCAGCAGCGTAGATGGGGGGGATTACAATCAGCCCCAGCATTTT. Looking up the rest from reference TRBV9 and TRBJ1-5 gives the full variable domain: DSGVTQTPKHLITATGQRVTLRCSPRSGDLSVYWYQQSLDQGLQFLIQYYNGEERAKGNILERFSAQQFPDLHSELNLSSLELGDSALYFCASSVDGGDYNQPQHFGDGTRLSIL.